This TCR beta chain was recovered during a study of CD8 T cells in ankylosing spondylitis (dated by TCRdb to about 2017). Background on the whole study: The study profiled T cell receptor beta repertoires in healthy donors and ankylosing spondylitis patients to find disease-linked TCR variants. The full study cohort was made up of about two dozen ankylosing spondylitis patients and 108 healthy donors. Peripheral blood samples were taken, and synovial fluid was additionally collected from ankylosing spondylitis patients. Broad study findings and their caveats: The disease-linked clones had a CD8+ phenotype and were found at relatively low frequencies in peripheral blood. A TCR beta motif of fewer than 10 highly homologous amino acid variants appeared characteristic of blood from ankylosing spondylitis patients. Some motif variants were previously reported in synovial fluid and blood of reactive arthritis patients, suggesting common disease-initiation mechanisms. The disease-linked clones were reported as significantly enriched in matched synovial fluid samples from ankylosing spondylitis patients.

This clonotype was picked up many times. No antigen is known for it. The input lacks base qualities; no much larger clone sits a single base away. TCRdb shows the sequencer as Illumina HiSeq 2500. Quantitative 5'-RACE with molecular barcodes was the method used to prepare the TCR beta libraries. The study's own analysis went as follows. A new computational method, built on a probabilistic model of VDJ rearrangement, was used to identify disease-linked TCR variants. TCRdb reanalyzed the raw reads on its own, using fastp at Q25 for trimming and MiXCR for clone calling, and kept in-frame beta chains. Rows are unified per CDR3 protein, each entry keeping the most common DNA and genes. The V and J calls shown here were made by TCRdb, not taken from the authors' results. In this sample the table shows almost 400,000 distinct CDR3 sequences, about 22% of which occur a single time. Approximately 15% of the sample comes from the top ten.

The CDR3 holds 17 amino acids from the cysteine to the phenylalanine. The DNA shown is the 51-base CDR3, in frame from base 1. Trimming takes 5 bases off V and 1 base off J; junction bases not matched to a gene: 9. The sequencing sample was made of blood, either unsorted or a sorted T cell fraction (not recorded which). This receptor was identified in a male donor with ankylosing spondylitis. Recombination joined TRBV12-3 or TRBV12-4 with TRBJ2-2, with 8 central nucleotides matching TRBD2. The bases are TGTGCCAGCAGTCTCGGGGGGGATCTGGGGAACACCGGGGAGCTGTTTTTT. This yields the protein CASSLGGDLGNTGELFF.